These 18 T cell receptor beta chains were all obtained from the same sample, sequenced in a study of T-cell reconstitution after alpha-beta-depleted transplantation in children. Preparing the TCRbeta library involved the use of unique molecular identifiers. One entry per CDR3 protein, called by TCRdb with MiXCR from the PCR reads. The data show approximately 400,000 distinct CDR3 sequences, 15% to 20% seen once. The specimen was PBMCs, mostly from graft donor cells, collected 360 days after TCRalphabeta/CD19-depleted stem cell transplant. The receptor source for this set is a boy younger than two who had a stem cell transplant for Wiskott-Aldrich syndrome, so the T cells may come from the graft donor.

This clonotype was counted only a few times. This chain joins TRBV2 and TRBJ2-1, with 8 bases lining up with TRBD2. CDR3 length equals 19 residues. J gave up 5 bases and V 6 bases, and 21 bases lay outside the gene matches. The germline V gene encodes CDR1 SNHLY and CDR2 FYNNEI. Here the CDR3 reads CASRPGLVDIGVRNNEQFF. The CDR3 region has the DNA TGTGCCAGCAGGCCGGGACTAGTGGACATTGGAGTCAGAAACAATGAGCAGTTCTTC.

The rearrangement uses TRBV5-1 and TRBJ2-7; 7 bases line up with TRBD1. Germline V gene sequence: CDR1 SGHRS, CDR2 YFSETQ. V lost 4 bases and J lost 0; bases outside the gene matches: 4. This CDR3 contains 14 residues. The CDR3 nucleotides read TGCGCCAGCAGCAAGACAGGGAACTCCTACGAGCAGTACTTC. This encodes CASSKTGNSYEQYF.

This clonotype was observed many times. This chain uses TRBV5-1 with TRBJ2-5; TRBD1 agrees at 9 bases. Germline V gene sequence: CDR1 SGHRS, CDR2 YFSETQ. CDR3 length: 14 amino acids. Losses at the gene ends were 4 bases for V and 5 bases for J; bases not matched to a gene: 6. CDR3 coding DNA: TGCGCCAGCAGCATGGGACAGGGTGGGGAGACCCAGTACTTC. It is translated as CASSMGQGGETQYF.

This clonotype was detected a few times. This chain's CDR3 is CSVSRGRTEAFF. The CDR3 nucleotides are TGCAGCGTTTCCAGGGGGAGGACTGAAGCTTTCTTT. V usage is TRBV29-1 and J usage is TRBJ1-1; 7 nucleotides align to TRBD1. From germline, CDR1 is SQVTM and CDR2 ANQGSEA. V dropped 5 bases and J dropped 5; count of bases not matched to a gene: 5. The CDR3 contains 12 residues.

Many counts were recorded for this clonotype. The J gene is TRBJ2-5, the V gene TRBV29-1; tentatively, D is TRBD2 (6 bases). The germline gives CDR1 SQVTM, CDR2 ANQGSEA. V lost 6 bases, J lost 2 bases, and 10 bases lay in between. This CDR3 region has 12 residues. CDR3 sequence reads: CSVAGPQETQYF. The CDR3 bases are TGCAGCGTGGCGGGACCGCAAGAGACCCAGTACTTC.

The rearrangement uses TRBV12-3 or TRBV12-4 and TRBJ1-2, with unresolved D. With 3 bases removed from V and 1 base from J, the gap between germline ends came to 6 bases. The CDR3 spans 13 residues. The CDR3 nucleotides read TGTGCCAGCAGTTTCTCTGTTAACTATGGCTACACCTTC. It codes for CASSFSVNYGYTF.

The chain carries TRBV6-2 or TRBV6-3 and TRBJ2-3; D might be TRBD1 or TRBD2, each matching 5 bases. The CDR3 spans 16 residues. V was cut by 0 bases and J by 4 bases, with 14 bases left in between. Germline V gives CDR1 MNHEY, CDR2 SVGEGT. The CDR3 region has the DNA TGTGCCAGCAGTTACTCGCTGGGACGCTTCGCAGATACGCAGTATTTT. Its translation is CASSYSLGRFADTQYF.

V gene TRBV12-3 or TRBV12-4 combines with J gene TRBJ2-2; TRBD1 agrees at 9 bases. V was pared by 4 bases and J by 7 bases, with 7 bases of the junction left unmatched. The CDR3 loop spans 15 amino acids. The CDR3 sequence: CASSSWTGESGELFF. The CDR3 bases are TGTGCCAGCAGTTCATGGACAGGGGAGAGCGGGGAGCTGTTTTTT.

The chain employs TRBV12-3 or TRBV12-4 and TRBJ2-1; weak D call: TRBD2 (5 bases). The CDR3 covers 15 residues. V lost 3 bases, J lost 6 bases, and 15 bases lay in between. The CDR3 DNA sequence: TGTGCCAGCAGTTTCGCAGCGGAGATAGGCAATGAGCAGTTCTTC. It translates to CASSFAAEIGNEQFF.

The chain links TRBV4-1 to TRBJ2-5, with TRBD2 identical over 13 bases. This CDR3 is 18 amino acids long. The V and J ends lost 5 bases and 1 base, in that order; junction bases with no gene match: 10. The V gene's germline CDR1 is MGHRA and CDR2 YSYEKL. The CDR3 loop is CASSGTSGKGGRQETQYF. The CDR3 region has the DNA TGCGCCAGCAGCGGGACTAGCGGGAAGGGGGGTCGCCAAGAGACCCAGTACTTC.

This clonotype was seen repeatedly, ten times or more. The gene calls are TRBV12-3 or TRBV12-4 and TRBJ2-2; possibly TRBD1 for D (5 bases). This CDR3 region has 16 residues. The ends were cut back, 3 bases at V and 4 bases at J, with 15 bases in the middle. CDR3 coding DNA: TGTGCCAGCAGTTTCAAGGGGCGTTGTATCACCGGGGAGCTGTTTTTT. This gives the protein CASSFKGRCITGELFF.

This clonotype has just a few counts. The chain links TRBV4-1 to TRBJ2-1; 9 nucleotides align to TRBD1. Germline V gives CDR1 MGHRA, CDR2 YSYEKL. V shed 6 bases and J 5 bases; nucleotides not matched to a gene: 11. The CDR3 spans 16 residues. The CDR3 sequence: CASRPFGGTGNNEQFF. The CDR3 coding sequence is TGCGCCAGCAGGCCTTTCGGGGGGACAGGGAACAATGAGCAGTTCTTC.

The J gene is TRBJ2-7, the V gene TRBV11-2; TRBD1 matches 8 bases. The CDR3 runs 17 residues. The germline V gene has CDR1 SGHAT and CDR2 FQNNGV. The trim removed 0 bases at V and 0 bases at J, leaving 7 bases unmatched. As DNA, the CDR3 is TGTGCCAGCAGCTTAGACTCCTTCGGACAGGGCTCCTACGAGCAGTACTTC. Protein product: CASSLDSFGQGSYEQYF.

This clonotype has at least ten counts. This chain uses TRBV7-9 with TRBJ2-2; unclear D gene. CDR1 is SEHNR, CDR2 FQNEAQ, per germline (reference sequence). Trimming stripped 5 bases from V and 3 bases from J, with 4 bases between. The CDR3 loop spans 12 amino acids. CDR3 sequence reads: CASSDYTGELFF. The DNA of the CDR3 is TGTGCCAGCAGCGACTACACCGGGGAGCTGTTTTTT.

About this clonotype itself: This may come from a read error, since a much larger clone is one base off. This sequence joins TRBV3-1 and TRBJ2-1, with 14 bases matching TRBD2. Germline V lookup: CDR1 LGHDT, CDR2 YNNKEL (reference sequence). The CDR3 consists of 15 residues. The CDR3 DNA follows: TGTGCCAGAAGCCTTCGGACTAGCGGGGGGACGAAGCAGTTCTTC. This translates into CARSLRTSGGTKQFF.

Many counts were recorded for this clonotype. This chain joins TRBV28 and TRBJ2-2; TRBD1 agrees at 7 bases. The CDR3 spans 15 residues. The V segment lost 6 bases and the J segment 0 bases; nucleotides outside the gene matches: 4. CDR1 MDHEN and CDR2 SYDVKM come from the germline V gene. The CDR3 spells CASRMTGPNTGELFF. DNA for the CDR3: TGTGCCAGCAGGATGACAGGGCCGAACACCGGGGAGCTGTTTTTT.

This clonotype appeared a few times. V gene TRBV25-1 combines with J gene TRBJ1-6; D remains unclear. V shed 2 bases and J shed 11 bases, with 7 bases lying between them. Germline V gene lookup returns CDR1 MGHDK and CDR2 SYGVNS. This CDR3 has 12 residues. Here the CDR3 DNA reads TGTGCCAGCAGTGAAGCCGGGACACCCCTCCACTTT. Encoded protein: CASSEAGTPLHF.

In this sample, this clonotype turned up a few times. V gene TRBV4-1 combines with J gene TRBJ2-2; 8 bases agree with TRBD1. V dropped 1 base and J dropped 5; count of bases not matched to a gene: 9. The CDR3 sequence is 17 residues long. Germline V lookup: CDR1 MGHRA, CDR2 YSYEKL. This CDR3 is CASSQGPRTGRTGELFF. DNA for the CDR3: TGCGCCAGCAGCCAAGGACCCAGGACAGGGCGGACCGGGGAGCTGTTTTTT.